The clone carrying this TCR beta chain occurred once. Its antigen is not known. This sample was taken from a study of beta chain features in type 1 diabetes. Study details: All samples together contributed 95 million to 110 million sorted cells for examination. Study-level findings and limits: Patients' naive, central memory and regulatory TCRB repertoires appeared more alike than those of healthy donors. Researchers report that Type 1 diabetes patients had moderately but significantly shorter TCRB CDR3s across all four CD4+ subsets.

V dropped 0 bases and J dropped 6; count of bases not matched to a gene: 11. Germline V gene lookup returns CDR1 LNHNV and CDR2 YYDKDF (reference sequence). This CDR3 has 16 amino acids. The whole isolated RNA underwent reverse transcription, so sequencing captured expressed TCRB transcripts. TCRdb's copy holds only in-frame clones and misses some; the assay was immunoSEQ multiplex PCR. The sample consists of some 640,000 clones, more than 12% of them appearing once. The chain carries TRBV15 and TRBJ2-7, with TRBD2 matching over 7 bases. Sequencing was done on a sample of naive CD4+ T cells from blood. The receptor was isolated from a man in his late teens or twenties with type 1 diabetes. CDR3 loop: CATSREPSRGVSEQYF. In DNA form, the CDR3 reads TGTGCCACCAGCAGAGAACCCAGCCGGGGGGTCTCCGAGCAGTACTTC.